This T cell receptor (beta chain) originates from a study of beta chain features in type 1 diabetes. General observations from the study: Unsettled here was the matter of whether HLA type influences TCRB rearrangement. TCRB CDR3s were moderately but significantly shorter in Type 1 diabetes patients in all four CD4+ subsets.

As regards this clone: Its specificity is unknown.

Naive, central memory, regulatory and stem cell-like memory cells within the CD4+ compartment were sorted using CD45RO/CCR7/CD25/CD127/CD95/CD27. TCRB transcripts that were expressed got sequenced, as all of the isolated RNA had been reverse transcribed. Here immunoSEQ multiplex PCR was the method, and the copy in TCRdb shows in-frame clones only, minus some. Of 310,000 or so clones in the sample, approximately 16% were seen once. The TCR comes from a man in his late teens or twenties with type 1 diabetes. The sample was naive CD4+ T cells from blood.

CDR3 amino acids: CASSHGQAGEPQHF. The CDR3 coding sequence is TGTGCCAGCAGCCACGGACAGGCTGGAGAGCCCCAGCATTTT. The gene calls are TRBV27 and TRBJ1-5; 7 bases are a match to TRBD1. J lost 8 bases, V lost 6 bases, and 10 bases had no gene match. The CDR3 length is 14 residues. Per the germline V gene, CDR1 is MNHEY and CDR2 is SMNVEV (reference sequence).